These 10 T cell receptor beta chains share one sample of origin, sequenced in a study of blood T cell repertoires in COVID-19 (dated by TCRdb to 2020 to 2022). Libraries were prepared through the immunoSEQ multiplex PCR assay. Not all clones reach the TCRdb copy of this immuneACCESS table, which keeps in-frame sequences only. Checked studies attribute under half of the gap to unresolved V genes and leave the rest unexplained. The sample includes 130,000 or so clones, with around 82% observed a single time. About 1.5% of the sample comes from the top ten. The sample comprised peripheral blood. The origin of the receptors is a man aged 60-69 years with acute or convalescent COVID-19.

The chain uses TRBV15 and TRBJ1-1; 10 positions agree with TRBD1. After removal of 1 base from V and 1 base from J, the junction contained 12 bases not matched to a gene. This CDR3 has 19 amino acids. Germline V lookup: CDR1 LNHNV, CDR2 YYDKDF (reference sequence). CDR3 sequence reads: CATSRGSLGQGEKNTEAFF. Written as DNA, the CDR3 is TGTGCCACCAGCAGAGGGTCCCTCGGACAGGGGGAGAAGAACACTGAAGCTTTCTTT. The whole variable domain, remainder taken from reference TRBV15 and TRBJ1-1, is DAMVIQNPRYQVTQFGKPVTLSCSQTLNHNVMYWYQQKSSQAPKLLFHYYDKDFNNEADTPDNFQSRRPNTSFCFLDIRSPGLGDTAMYLCATSRGSLGQGEKNTEAFFGQGTRLTVV.

The chain combines TRBV10-3 with TRBJ1-2; a possible D gene is TRBD1 (5 bases). V was clipped by 8 bases and J by 4 bases, with 11 bases between them. The V gene's germline CDR1 is ENHRY and CDR2 SYGVKD. This CDR3 comprises 12 residues. In DNA form, the CDR3 reads TGTGCCATCCAGGGTCTCAGCTATGGCTACACCTTC. It is translated as CAIQGLSYGYTF.

The rearrangement joins TRBV30 to TRBJ2-7; 7 nucleotides agree with TRBD2. CDR3 length: 12 amino acids. V trimming: 1 base; J trimming: 7 bases; junction bases outside the gene matches: 4. Germline CDR1 reads GTSNPN; CDR2 reads SVGIG (reference sequence). CDR3 nucleotides: TGTGCCTGGAGTGCTGGGGGGGGTGAGCAGTACTTC. This encodes CAWSAGGGEQYF.

This chain joins TRBV11-2 and TRBJ1-2; TRBD1 matches 7 bases. Trimming removed 0 bases from V and 8 bases from J; junction bases left unmatched: 6. This CDR3 is 14 amino acids long. Germline V gene lookup returns CDR1 SGHAT and CDR2 FQNNGV. CDR3 amino acids: CASSLENRGGGYTF. The CDR3 coding sequence is TGTGCCAGCAGCTTAGAAAACAGGGGCGGAGGCTACACCTTC.

The chain recombines TRBV2 with TRBJ1-1; the D gene is possibly TRBD1 (6 bases). The CDR3 is 14 amino acids. V dropped 7 bases and J dropped 1 base, with 13 bases sitting between them. CDR1 and CDR2 from the germline V gene are SNHLY and FYNNEI. The CDR3 spells CASTKRDKNTEAFF. For the CDR3, the DNA is TGTGCCAGCACCAAAAGGGACAAGAACACTGAAGCTTTCTTT.

This clone was seen just once. The chain uses TRBV6-5 and TRBJ2-3; 7 positions match TRBD1. The CDR3 length is 15 residues. From germline, CDR1 is MNHEY and CDR2 SVGAGI. The trim removed 6 bases at V and 3 bases at J, leaving 9 bases unmatched. The CDR3 here is CASSDDRVQTDTQYF. The CDR3 region has the DNA TGTGCCAGCAGCGACGACAGGGTTCAAACAGATACGCAGTATTTT.

The rearrangement links TRBV7-9 to TRBJ1-2, with D tentatively TRBD1 (5 bases). From germline, CDR1 is SEHNR and CDR2 FQNEAQ (reference sequence). This CDR3 has 13 residues. Trimming removed 3 bases at V and 2 bases at J, with 7 bases between. This CDR3 is CASSFPGNYGYTF. CDR3 DNA sequence: TGTGCCAGCAGCTTTCCAGGGAACTATGGCTACACCTTC.

The chain couples TRBV15 to TRBJ2-4; 9 nucleotides align to TRBD1. V lost 8 bases and J lost 0; bases outside the gene matches: 14. Germline lookup yields CDR1 LNHNV and CDR2 YYDKDF (reference sequence). The CDR3 extends over 18 amino acids. The CDR3 protein is CATQKDRGHRGAKNIQYF. In nucleotides, the CDR3 is TGTGCCACCCAAAAGGACAGGGGCCATCGGGGAGCCAAAAACATTCAGTACTTC. The full variable domain, with the rest looked up from reference TRBV15 and TRBJ2-4, is DAMVIQNPRYQVTQFGKPVTLSCSQTLNHNVMYWYQQKSSQAPKLLFHYYDKDFNNEADTPDNFQSRRPNTSFCFLDIRSPGLGDTAMYLCATQKDRGHRGAKNIQYFGAGTRLSVL.

The chain employs TRBV7-3 and TRBJ2-5, with D maybe TRBD1 (6 bases). Germline V gene lookup returns CDR1 SGHTA and CDR2 FQGTGA. Between the trimmed V and J ends, which lost 5 bases and 9 bases, there was a span of 10 bases. The CDR3 has 11 residues. The CDR3, as DNA: TGTGCCAGCAGCCCCCAGGGGCCCCAGTACTTC. Encoded protein: CASSPQGPQYF.

The V gene is TRBV11-2, the J gene TRBJ2-7; D is possibly TRBD2 (6 bases). The V gene's germline CDR1 is SGHAT and CDR2 FQNNGV. V was pared by 8 bases and J by 5 bases, with 10 bases between. The CDR3 is 11 amino acids. The CDR3 coding sequence is TGTGCCAGCGGTTGGAGGGACGAGCAGTACTTC. This translates into CASGWRDEQYF.